The T cell receptor (beta chain) under discussion was sequenced for a study of Graves' ophthalmopathy and Graves' hyperthyroidism. Study-wide findings and caveats: Most expanded clonotypes in thyroid above 0.001 frequency also showed up in blood.

J lost 6 bases, V lost 4 bases, and 12 bases had no gene match. This CDR3 contains 16 residues. CDR1 SGHAT and CDR2 FQNNGV come from the germline V gene. For repertoire sequencing, the TCR beta CDR3 regions were amplified from RNA transcripts. After a first-round RT-PCR with HTBI primers, a second-round multiplex PCR was run. A single record per CDR3 protein comes from TCRdb applying MiXCR to the multiplex PCR reads. The table includes 580,000 or so distinct CDR3 sequences, 35% to 45% detected once. This clonotype appeared many times. Its matching antigen is unknown. Sequenced input: peripheral blood or thyroid tissue (not recorded which). This chain connects TRBV11-2 to TRBJ1-2, with TRBD1 matching 9 bases. This clonotype was sampled from an adult man with Graves' hyperthyroidism. CDR3 in amino acids: CASSSIRGQGANGYTF. The CDR3 coding sequence is TGTGCCAGCAGCTCGATTCGGGGACAGGGAGCTAATGGCTACACCTTC.